This T cell receptor beta chain came from a study of blood T cell repertoires in COVID-19. Study context: Sites in the United States, Italy and Spain provided acute and convalescent COVID-19 samples. T cells, B-cell-depleted T cells, or PBMCs provided the cDNA or gDNA that served as material.

Methods used by the authors: Cell counts per sample came from amplifying reference gene primers. Using immunoSEQ multiplex PCR, the repertoire was profiled, and TCRdb retains in-frame clones only, with some absent. That table gives V, J and clone size, and the DNA gave D and trimming. Of tens of thousands of clones listed, 70% to 90% are singletons. CDR3 size: 14 residues. Per the germline V gene, CDR1 is SQVTM and CDR2 is ANQGSEA. With 5 bases removed from V and 6 bases from J, the gap between germline ends came to 17 bases. The table lists this clone with a few counts. Sequenced: peripheral blood. The TCR sequence derives from a woman aged 55-70 years with acute or convalescent COVID-19. The chain joins TRBV29-1 to TRBJ2-1; D is perhaps TRBD1 (6 bases). This chain's CDR3 is CSVSKGVLGNEQFF. CDR3 DNA sequence: TGCAGCGTTTCGAAGGGGGTTTTAGGCAATGAGCAGTTCTTC.